Sequencing of this TCR beta chain was carried out in a study of naive CD8 T cells in extremely preterm neonates. Whole-study results and caveats: Limitations included small sample size and variable preterm productive templates. Preterm infants showed shorter CDR3s, fewer N additions and less trimming than older groups. Preterm neonates had significantly lower iChao1 richness than other age groups.

To note about this clone: Its antigen is still unknown.

The CDR3 is 13 amino acids. V was pared by 0 bases and J by 4 bases, with 6 bases between. The germline CDR1 and CDR2 sequences are LGHNA and YNFKEQ. Samples were taken at extremely preterm deliveries at roughly 23-27 weeks of gestation. The sample holds sorted live naive CD8+ CD45RA+CCR7+ T cells. Produced via immunoSEQ multiplex PCR; TCRdb's table is partial and in-frame only. The sample contains 940 or so clones, 95% to 98% of which appear only once. The J gene is TRBJ1-2, the V gene TRBV4-2; D not certain. The sequence derives from a girl who was born preterm. Sequenced input: naive CD8+ T cells from cord blood. The CDR3 DNA is TGTGCCAGCAGCCAAGATCTTGGCTATGGCTACACCTTC. Its protein is CASSQDLGYGYTF.